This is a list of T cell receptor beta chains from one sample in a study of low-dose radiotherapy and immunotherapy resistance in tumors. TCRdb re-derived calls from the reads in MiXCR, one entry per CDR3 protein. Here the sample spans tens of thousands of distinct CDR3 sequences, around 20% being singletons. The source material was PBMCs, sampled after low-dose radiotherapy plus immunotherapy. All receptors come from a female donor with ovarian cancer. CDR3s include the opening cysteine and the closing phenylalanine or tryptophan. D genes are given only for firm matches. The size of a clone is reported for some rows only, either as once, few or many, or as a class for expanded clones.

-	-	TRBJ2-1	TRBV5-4	TGTGCCAGCAGCTTTGGGCTAGAGAAAGAGGAGCAGTTCTTC	CASSFGLEKEEQFF
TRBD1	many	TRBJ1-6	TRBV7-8	TGTGCCAGCAGCTTAATCGGGACAGAGAATTCACCCCTCCACTTT	CASSLIGTENSPLHF
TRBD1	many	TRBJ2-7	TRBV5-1	TGCGCCAGCAGCGAGATCAGGGGGCGCCCCGGGAACGAGCAGTACTTC	CASSEIRGRPGNEQYF
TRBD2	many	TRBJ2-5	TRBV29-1	TGCAGTGCCCGGGGGGGGCCAGAGACCCAGTACTTC	CSARGGPETQYF
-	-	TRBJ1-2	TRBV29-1	TGCAGCGCCTCCCCGGGGGCGGGCTATGGCTACACCTTC	CSASPGAGYGYTF
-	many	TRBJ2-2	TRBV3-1	TGTGCCAGCAGCCAAGTGGTGGACACCGGGGAGCTGTTTTTT	CASSQVVDTGELFF
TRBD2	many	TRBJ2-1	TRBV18	TGTGCCAGCTCAGCGGGAGGGCGAAATGAGCAGTTCTTC	CASSAGGRNEQFF
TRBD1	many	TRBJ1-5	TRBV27	TGTGCCAGCAGGCGGACAGGGGGCGGGGGCAATCAGCCCCAGCATTTT	CASRRTGGGGNQPQHF
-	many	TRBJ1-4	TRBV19	TGTGCCAGTAGTCCCACAACAGGGTTGGTGTTTTTT	CASSPTTGLVFF
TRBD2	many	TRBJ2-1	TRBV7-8	TGTGCCAGCAGCTTAGGAGCTAGCGGAGATGAGCAGTTCTTC	CASSLGASGDEQFF
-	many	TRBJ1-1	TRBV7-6	TGTGCCAGCAGCTCGACAGAGAACACTGAAGCTTTCTTT	CASSSTENTEAFF
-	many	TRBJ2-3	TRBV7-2	TGTGCCAGCAGCCCAGGTGGGGGCACAGATACGCAGTATTTT	CASSPGGGTDTQYF
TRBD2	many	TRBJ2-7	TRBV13	TGTGCCAGCAGCTTCGGGCTAGCGGGAGGGACGCTTTTCTACGAGCAGTACTTC	CASSFGLAGGTLFYEQYF
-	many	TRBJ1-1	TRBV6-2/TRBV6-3	TGTGCCAGCAGTGATTCGGGGGGGCGTAGAGGGAACACTGAAGCTTTCTTT	CASSDSGGRRGNTEAFF
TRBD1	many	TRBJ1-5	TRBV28	TGTGCCAGCATCCGGGCGACAGGGCATTCCTGGAATCAGCCCCAGCATTTT	CASIRATGHSWNQPQHF